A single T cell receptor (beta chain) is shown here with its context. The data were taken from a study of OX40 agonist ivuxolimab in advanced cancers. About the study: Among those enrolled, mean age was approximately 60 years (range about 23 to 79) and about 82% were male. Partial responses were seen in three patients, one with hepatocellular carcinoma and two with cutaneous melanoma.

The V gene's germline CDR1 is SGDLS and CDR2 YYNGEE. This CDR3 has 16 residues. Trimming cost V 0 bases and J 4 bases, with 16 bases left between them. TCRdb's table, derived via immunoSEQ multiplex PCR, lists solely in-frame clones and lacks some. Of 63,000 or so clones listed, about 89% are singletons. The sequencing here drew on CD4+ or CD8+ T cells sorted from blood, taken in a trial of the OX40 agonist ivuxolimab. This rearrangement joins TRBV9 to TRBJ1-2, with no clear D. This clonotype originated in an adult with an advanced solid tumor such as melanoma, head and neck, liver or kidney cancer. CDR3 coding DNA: TGTGCCAGCAGCGTAGAGTCTCGCGCCAGTAGCTATGGCTACACCTTC. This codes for CASSVESRASSYGYTF.